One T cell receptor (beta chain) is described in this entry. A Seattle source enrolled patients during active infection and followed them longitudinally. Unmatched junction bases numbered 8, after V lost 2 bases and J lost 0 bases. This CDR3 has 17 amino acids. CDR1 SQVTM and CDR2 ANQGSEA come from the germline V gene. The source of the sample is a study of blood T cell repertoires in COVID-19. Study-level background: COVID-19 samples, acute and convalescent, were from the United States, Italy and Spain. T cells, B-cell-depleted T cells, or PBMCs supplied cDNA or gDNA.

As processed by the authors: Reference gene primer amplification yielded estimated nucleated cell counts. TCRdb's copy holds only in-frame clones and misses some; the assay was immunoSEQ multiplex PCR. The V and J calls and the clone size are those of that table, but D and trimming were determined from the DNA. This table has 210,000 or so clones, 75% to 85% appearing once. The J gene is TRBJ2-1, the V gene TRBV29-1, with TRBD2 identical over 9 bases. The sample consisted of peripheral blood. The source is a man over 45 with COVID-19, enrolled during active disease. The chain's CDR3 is CSVELAGNFYSYNEQFF. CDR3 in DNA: TGCAGCGTTGAACTAGCGGGGAACTTTTACTCCTACAATGAGCAGTTCTTC.